This entry describes one TCR beta chain. What it binds is unknown. A much larger clone lies a single base off, so this may be a read error. This CDR3 has 12 amino acids. CDR1 SGHAT and CDR2 FQNNGV come from the germline V gene. V lost 5 bases and J lost 10, with 14 bases in between. This specimen belongs to a study of glioma-infiltrating T cells. Study results and caveats: Very few CDR3 sequences were shared between tissue and blood. Gliomas, especially low-grade, showed above-expected tissue-blood divergence; non-neoplastic patients showed below.

Using RNA template, CDR3s of TCR alpha and beta were amplified with iRepertoire arm-PCR. Input was about 95-400 ng of tissue mRNA or PBMC total RNA. TCRdb analysed the multiplex PCR reads with MiXCR anew, one entry per CDR3 protein. Among about 180,000 distinct CDR3 sequences listed, roughly two fifths were seen once. The source is a human donor with low-grade glioma or glioblastoma, undergoing nonglioma brain surgery, or in good health (not recorded which). This chain links TRBV11-2 with TRBJ2-5; D is ambiguous. Sequences were obtained from glioma tissue, nonneoplastic brain tissue, or PBMCs (not recorded which). This CDR3 is CASSLSGVHQYF. The CDR3 DNA follows: TGTGCCAGCAGCCTATCTGGGGTACACCAGTACTTC.